The next 3 T cell receptor beta chains were all read from a single sample in a study of cytomegalovirus exposure and HLA in healthy donors. This PCR relied on a set of 60 Vbeta primers and 13 Jbeta primers. Method: immunoSEQ multiplex PCR; TCRdb's copy keeps in-frame clones and lacks some. The sample lists some 220,000 clones; around four fifths were seen once. Material: PBMCs. The receptors derive from a boy between 10 and 17 years old in good health and CMV-seronegative.

The V and J genes are TRBV5-1 and TRBJ2-7, with a possible D match to TRBD1 (5 bases). The CDR3 is 15 amino acids. The V end lost 0 bases, the J end lost 3 bases, and 13 bases lay between the germline ends. Germline CDR1 SGHRS, CDR2 YFSETQ. The CDR3 region has the DNA TGCGCCAGCAGCTTGGTATCGGACACAGACTACGAGCAGTACTTC. This gives the protein CASSLVSDTDYEQYF. Using reference TRBV5-1 and TRBJ2-7 for the parts outside the CDR3, the full variable domain is KAGVTQTPRYLIKTRGQQVTLSCSPISGHRSVSWYQQTPGQGLQFLFEYFSETQRNKGNFPGRFSGRQFSNSRSEMNVSTLELGDSALYLCASSLVSDTDYEQYFGPGTRLTVT.

The DNA for the CDR3 is TGTGCCAGCAGCCTGACAGGGGGTAACGGGGAGCTGTTTTTT. Its protein product is CASSLTGGNGELFF. The V call is TRBV27, the J call TRBJ2-2; 9 bases align to TRBD1. CDR1 MNHEY and CDR2 SMNVEV come from the germline V gene (reference sequence). The V gene end was trimmed by 6 bases and the J gene end by 7 bases; junction bases not matched to a gene: 6. The CDR3 runs 14 residues.

In nucleotides, the CDR3 is TGTGCCAGCAGCGTAGGGCTAGCGGAGGCCCCCCAATCGTTGCAGTTCTTC. Its protein is CASSVGLAEAPQSLQFF. The genes are TRBV9 and TRBJ2-1; 7 positions match TRBD2. Germline-derived CDR1 and CDR2 are SGDLS and YYNGEE. The junction had 18 bases not matched to a gene; V was cut back by 0 bases and J by 12 bases. CDR3 length: 17 residues. The full variable domain, completed using reference TRBV9 and TRBJ2-1, is DSGVTQTPKHLITATGQRVTLRCSPRSGDLSVYWYQQSLDQGLQFLIQYYNGEERAKGNILERFSAQQFPDLHSELNLSSLELGDSALYFCASSVGLAEAPQSLQFFGPGTRLTVL.